One sample yielded the 28 T cell receptor beta chains listed below, sequenced in a study of blood T cell repertoires in COVID-19. Data came from immunoSEQ multiplex PCR; TCRdb stores just in-frame clones and leaves some out. The table records some 99,000 clones, over 65% of them present only once. What was sequenced was peripheral blood. The receptors stem from a woman aged 55 to 70 with acute or convalescent COVID-19.

This chain connects TRBV28 to TRBJ2-7; 9 positions match TRBD1. This CDR3 is 15 amino acids long. J was trimmed by 5 bases and V by 8 bases; bases with no gene match: 13. CDR1 and CDR2 (germline): MDHEN, SYDVKM. The CDR3 protein is CASYSDHRGLDEQYF. CDR3 DNA sequence: TGTGCCAGCTATTCCGACCACAGGGGGCTCGACGAGCAGTACTTC.

The chain has TRBV27 and TRBJ2-3; no clear D gene. Per the germline V gene, CDR1 is MNHEY and CDR2 is SMNVEV (reference sequence). V was pared by 5 bases and J by 2 bases, with 8 bases between. This CDR3 has 13 residues. CDR3 residues: CASSAIYTDTQYF. CDR3 DNA sequence: TGTGCCAGCAGTGCGATCTACACAGATACGCAGTATTTT.

This chain links TRBV9 with TRBJ2-3, with D possibly TRBD2 on 7 matching bases. Germline V gene data show CDR1 as SGDLS and CDR2 as YYNGEE. CDR3 length: 14 amino acids. V was cut by 7 bases and J by 4 bases, with 16 bases left in between. CDR3 in DNA: TGTGCCAGCGCCCGGGGGGCGAGGGCAGATACGCAGTATTTT. It yields the protein CASARGARADTQYF.

This clone was seen many times. This chain joins TRBV5-6 and TRBJ1-4; no clear D. Trimming took off 0 bases at V and 4 bases at J, with 7 bases between the two ends. The CDR3 runs 14 residues. Germline assignment: CDR1 SGHDT and CDR2 YYEEEE. The CDR3 region has the DNA TGTGCCAGCAGCTTGGACGAGAATAATGAAAAACTGTTTTTT. Its protein is CASSLDENNEKLFF.

The chain employs TRBV5-5 and TRBJ2-7; D remains unclear. V was cut by 0 bases and J by 9 bases, with 13 bases left in between. The CDR3 runs 13 residues. The germline V gene encodes CDR1 SGHKS and CDR2 YYEKEE (reference sequence). Here the CDR3 reads CASSLDVVQTQYF. CDR3 DNA: TGTGCCAGCAGCTTGGATGTAGTCCAAACGCAGTACTTC.

As regards this clone: As the CDR3 is not closed by the conserved phenylalanine or tryptophan, this likely results from a read error. The limits of the CDR3 on the DNA are not certain, so only TCRdb's listed CDR3 is given. The V call is TRBV10-1, the J call TRBJ2-7; TRBD1, the table's D call, lacks a check against the DNA. The CDR3 is 9 residues long, counting both termini. The germline V gene has CDR1 WNHNN and CDR2 SYGVQD (reference sequence). CDR3 protein: CASRPRQSP.

V is TRBV9 and J is TRBJ1-1, with 7 bases that match TRBD1. The CDR3 has 14 residues. Germline-derived CDR1 and CDR2 are SGDLS and YYNGEE. Trimming removed 4 bases from V and 1 base from J; junction bases left unmatched: 4. CDR3 DNA sequence: TGTGCCAGCAGCCCGCGACAGGGGAACACTGAAGCTTTCTTT. Translated: CASSPRQGNTEAFF.

The chain joins TRBV9 to TRBJ1-6; 8 positions agree with TRBD1. Germline assignment: CDR1 SGDLS and CDR2 YYNGEE. The CDR3 has 14 residues. With V trimmed by 7 bases and J by 9 bases, 9 bases remained unmatched. The CDR3 loop reads CASRPGTGGSPLHF. The CDR3 DNA reads as TGTGCCAGCCGTCCCGGGACAGGAGGTTCACCCCTCCACTTT.

Remarks on this clone: Other DNA sequences from this sample encode an identical CDR3 as well. The chain carries TRBV6-5 and TRBJ1-5; 7 nucleotides align to TRBD1. The CDR3 sequence is 14 residues long. The ends lost 6 bases at V and 2 bases at J; junction bases unmatched: 4. Per the germline V gene, CDR1 is MNHEY and CDR2 is SVGAGI. For the CDR3, the DNA is TGTGCCAGCAGACGCACAGGGGGCAATCAGCCCCAGCATTTT. Encoded protein: CASRRTGGNQPQHF.

Comment on this clone: The sample holds other DNA sequences that translate to the same CDR3. This chain joins TRBV3-1 (or the pseudogene TRBV3-2) and TRBJ1-1, with TRBD1 matching over 7 bases. V shed 3 bases, J shed 1 base, and the junction held 2 bases outside the gene matches. This CDR3 has 14 residues. Looked up from germline, CDR1 is LGHDT and CDR2 is YNNKEL (reference sequence). CDR3 loop: CASSHRQGNTEAFF. CDR3 nucleotide sequence: TGTGCCAGCAGCCACCGACAGGGGAACACTGAAGCTTTCTTT.

The chain combines TRBV11-2 with TRBJ1-4; 7 bases are shared with TRBD1. Looked up from germline, CDR1 is SGHAT and CDR2 is FQNNGV. The CDR3 runs to 15 residues. Trimming removed 4 bases from V and 6 bases from J; junction bases left unmatched: 8. The CDR3 DNA sequence: TGTGCCAGCAGCTCAACCGGGACAGCCCATGAAAAACTGTTTTTT. Residues: CASSSTGTAHEKLFF. Full variable domain (outside the CDR3, taken from reference TRBV11-2 and TRBJ1-4): EAGVAQSPRYKIIEKRQSVAFWCNPISGHATLYWYQQILGQGPKLLIQFQNNGVVDDSQLPKDRFSAERLKGVDSTLKIQPAKLEDSAVYLCASSSTGTAHEKLFFGSGTQLSVL.

This clone was recorded a few times. This chain links TRBV5-4 with TRBJ1-1; 9 bases match TRBD1. Per germline, CDR1 SGHNT and CDR2 YYREEE (reference sequence). Losses at the gene ends were 2 bases for V and 3 bases for J; bases not matched to a gene: 8. The CDR3 extends over 16 amino acids. The CDR3 spells CASSLQGAGLDTEAFF. CDR3 sequence (DNA): TGTGCCAGCAGCTTACAGGGGGCGGGCTTGGACACTGAAGCTTTCTTT.

The genes are TRBV7-9 and TRBJ2-3; D perhaps matches TRBD2 (7 bases). V was clipped by 1 base and J by 1 base, with 15 bases between them. CDR3 length: 17 amino acids. Looked up from germline, CDR1 is SEHNR and CDR2 is FQNEAQ (reference sequence). CDR3 residues: CASSLGGGGPRTDTQYF. The DNA of the CDR3 is TGTGCCAGCAGCTTAGGGGGAGGGGGTCCCCGCACAGATACGCAGTATTTT. Filled out from reference TRBV7-9 and TRBJ2-3, the complete variable domain reads DTGVSQNPRHKITKRGQNVTFRCDPISEHNRLYWYRQTLGQGPEFLTYFQNEAQLEKSRLLSDRFSAERPKGSFSTLEIQRTEQGDSAMYLCASSLGGGGPRTDTQYFGPGTRLTVL.

This chain links TRBV4-1 with TRBJ2-7, with 8 bases aligning to TRBD1. The CDR3 totals 16 residues. With 4 bases clipped from V and 4 bases from J, the junction kept 12 bases outside the gene matches. The germline V gene has CDR1 MGHRA and CDR2 YSYEKL. CDR3 region: CASSPIPGTGRYEQYF. The CDR3 DNA reads as TGCGCCAGCAGCCCGATCCCCGGGACAGGAAGGTACGAGCAGTACTTC.

The chain employs TRBV5-4 and TRBJ2-1; TRBD1 matches at 8 bases. The germline V gene has CDR1 SGHNT and CDR2 YYREEE (reference sequence). V dropped 5 bases and J dropped 4; count of bases not matched to a gene: 8. The CDR3 spans 15 residues. CDR3 sequence reads: CASSSTGERYNEQFF. CDR3 nucleotide sequence: TGTGCCAGCAGTTCGACAGGGGAAAGATACAATGAGCAGTTCTTC.

The V gene is TRBV4-2, the J gene TRBJ1-6, with 7 positions matching TRBD1. The length of the CDR3 is 18 residues. Trimming took 4 bases from V and 0 from J; bases not matched to a gene: 9. CDR1 and CDR2 from the germline V gene are LGHNA and YNFKEQ. CDR3 in DNA: TGTGCCAGCAGCCGAGGACAGGACCCGAGCTCCTATAATTCACCCCTCCACTTT. As protein: CASSRGQDPSSYNSPLHF.

CDR3 coding DNA: TGTGCCAGTAGTCCCCGACTAGCGGGACTTGAGCAGTTCTTC. Protein: CASSPRLAGLEQFF. The chain uses TRBV19 and TRBJ2-1; 11 bases map to TRBD2. The V gene's germline CDR1 is LNHDA and CDR2 SQIVND (reference sequence). V lost 5 bases to trimming and J lost 9 bases; unmatched junction nucleotides: 6. The CDR3 spans 14 residues. Supplemented by reference TRBV19 and TRBJ2-1, the full variable domain reads DGGITQSPKYLFRKEGQNVTLSCEQNLNHDAMYWYRQDPGQGLRLIYYSQIVNDFQKGDIAEGYSVSREKKESFPLTVTSAQKNPTAFYLCASSPRLAGLEQFFGPGTRLTVL.

This clone was detected a few times. The chain uses TRBV29-1 and TRBJ2-5; 8 bases are a match to TRBD1. The junction had 15 bases not matched to a gene; V was cut back by 7 bases and J by 5 bases. The CDR3 extends over 15 amino acids. Germline V lookup: CDR1 SQVTM, CDR2 ANQGSEA. In DNA form, the CDR3 reads TGCAGCGCCCGCGTCACAGGGGGAAGGGTGGAGACCCAGTACTTC. Translation gives CSARVTGGRVETQYF.

This rearrangement joins TRBV28 to TRBJ1-3; TRBD1 matches at 7 bases. The length of the CDR3 is 16 residues. The germline gives CDR1 MDHEN, CDR2 SYDVKM. V was pared by 3 bases and J by 1 base, with 6 bases of the junction left unmatched. The CDR3 nucleotides are TGTGCCAGCAGTTTGGAGGGGGCGACATCTGGAAACACCATATATTTT. Encoded protein: CASSLEGATSGNTIYF.

The chain carries TRBV5-1 and TRBJ2-2; the match to TRBD1 covers 7 bases. Per the germline V gene, CDR1 is SGHRS and CDR2 is YFSETQ. CDR3 length: 16 residues. J was trimmed by 1 base and V by 0 bases; bases with no gene match: 3. The DNA of the CDR3 is TGCGCCAGCAGCTTGGCGAGACAGGGGAACACCGGGGAGCTGTTTTTT. Its protein product is CASSLARQGNTGELFF.

The chain is built from TRBV19 and TRBJ2-5; possible D gene TRBD2, 6 bases. This CDR3 contains 15 residues. Germline V gives CDR1 LNHDA, CDR2 SQIVND (reference sequence). Trimming took off 1 base at V and 5 bases at J, with 14 bases between the two ends. CDR3 nucleotides: TGTGCCAGTAGTATAGCCGGAGGGGTGACGGAGACCCAGTACTTC. It specifies CASSIAGGVTETQYF.

The chain links TRBV27 to TRBJ2-7; the D gene is possibly TRBD2 (5 bases). Deletions cut 2 bases from V and 4 bases from J, with 9 bases between. The V gene's germline CDR1 is MNHEY and CDR2 SMNVEV (reference sequence). This CDR3 has 13 residues. In DNA form, the CDR3 reads TGTGCCAGCAGTTTACTAGCTGGATACGAGCAGTACTTC. Protein sequence: CASSLLAGYEQYF.

The table lists this clone with a few counts. The chain has TRBV27 and TRBJ1-2, with TRBD1 matching over 8 bases. Germline V CDR1 and CDR2: MNHEY, SMNVEV (reference sequence). After removal of 3 bases from V and 8 bases from J, the junction contained 5 bases not matched to a gene. The CDR3 totals 13 residues. The CDR3 coding sequence is TGTGCCAGCAGTTTTCAGGGGGCGGGAGGCTACACCTTC. This translates into CASSFQGAGGYTF.

V and J are TRBV29-1 and TRBJ1-6; 9 nucleotides line up with TRBD1. The CDR3 has 13 residues. V lost 5 bases to trimming and J lost 8 bases; unmatched junction nucleotides: 4. From germline, CDR1 is SQVTM and CDR2 ANQGSEA. CDR3 amino acids: CSVSDRGDSPLHF. CDR3 bases: TGCAGCGTTAGCGACAGGGGGGATTCACCCCTCCACTTT.

This clone was seen only a few times. The gene calls are TRBV27 and TRBJ1-5; D is ambiguous. V was pared by 4 bases and J by 11 bases, with 15 bases between. The length of the CDR3 is 13 residues. Germline assignment: CDR1 MNHEY and CDR2 SMNVEV (reference sequence). The CDR3 DNA sequence: TGTGCCAGCAGTTCGCTAGACCTTCGGGCCCAGCATTTT. Protein product: CASSSLDLRAQHF.

The V gene is TRBV7-2, the J gene TRBJ2-5; TRBD1 might be the D (5 bases). This CDR3 is 15 amino acids long. Trimming cost V 2 bases and J 1 base, with 11 bases left between them. In germline, CDR1 is SGHTA, CDR2 FQGNSA. The CDR3 protein is CASSLTAGSQETQYF. As DNA, the CDR3 is TGTGCCAGCAGCTTAACTGCAGGGTCCCAAGAGACCCAGTACTTC.

This chain links TRBV10-3 with TRBJ2-7; D unclear. The V gene lost 4 bases and the J gene lost 2 bases, with 12 bases spanning the gap. This CDR3 has 14 residues. CDR1 is ENHRY and CDR2 is SYGVKD in the germline V gene. CDR3 sequence (DNA): TGTGCCATCAGTGGGAACTTGGGCCCCTACGAGCAGTACTTC. Residues: CAISGNLGPYEQYF.

The J gene is TRBJ2-7, the V gene TRBV4-1; 9 bases line up with TRBD1. CDR1 MGHRA and CDR2 YSYEKL come from the germline V gene. V trimming: 4 bases; J trimming: 4 bases; junction bases outside the gene matches: 8. The CDR3 has 15 amino acids. In nucleotides, the CDR3 is TGCGCCAGCAGCCTGGGACAGGGAGATATTTACGAGCAGTACTTC. Translating gives CASSLGQGDIYEQYF.